What follows is one T cell receptor (beta chain) and its context. The antigen remains undetermined. V was shortened by 5 bases and J by 3 bases, with 5 bases between the two germline ends. Germline V gene sequence: CDR1 LGHNT, CDR2 FRNRAP. The CDR3 contains 12 residues. This specimen comes from a study of T cell responses to AZD1222 COVID-19 vaccine. About the research overall: It was second doses at about 4 or about 12 weeks that were pooled. Regarding the study as a whole: Repertoire sampling occurred only after the peak T cell response. The study found Spike-specific TCR breadth and depth rose after two AZD1222 doses. Spike was spanned by vaccine-associated CD4 TCRs, which were dominant at 160-218 and 743-854.

Profiling relied on immunoSEQ multiplex PCR, and the TCRdb table lists in-frame clones only, not all of them. The table records some 130,000 clones, roughly 91% of them present only once. The chain couples TRBV12-5 to TRBJ1-5; unclear D gene. The source is an adult in good health. The sequencing used peripheral blood, collected on day 0 of AZD1222 vaccination. In nucleotides, the CDR3 is TGTGCTAGTGGTACTAACAATCAGCCCCAGCATTTT. This codes for CASGTNNQPQHF.